The present T cell receptor beta chain was sequenced within a study of cytomegalovirus exposure and HLA in healthy donors. About the research overall: A subsequent analysis reported that the 120 validation repertoires were produced on the same platform that had also been used for the 600 to 700 first-cohort repertoires.

Sequencing used immunoSEQ multiplex PCR; TCRdb keeps in-frame clones, though not all of them. The sample records some 76,000 clones, approximately 94% being singletons. With V trimmed by 1 base and J by 0 bases, 5 bases remained unmatched. This CDR3 contains 16 residues. Per the germline V gene, CDR1 is SGHTA and CDR2 is FQGNSA. This clonotype originated in a woman aged 18-29 years in good health and CMV-seronegative. The chain links TRBV7-2 to TRBJ2-7; 8 bases fit TRBD2. Sequenced material: PBMCs. CDR3 region: CASSLDTSGSSYEQYF. The CDR3 nucleotides are TGTGCCAGCAGCTTAGATACTAGCGGTAGCTCCTACGAGCAGTACTTC.